Each of the 25 T cell receptor beta chains below was sequenced from the same sample in a study of blood T cell repertoires in COVID-19. Libraries were prepared by immunoSEQ multiplex PCR; TCRdb keeps only in-frame clonotypes and omits some of them. The data contain 35,000 to 50,000 clones, approximately 78% of them singletons. The specimen sequenced was peripheral blood. Receptor source: a man between 60 and 75 years old in a cohort sampled during active COVID-19.

The chain uses TRBV6-5 and TRBJ2-3; no definite D call. Between the trimmed V and J ends, which lost 4 bases and 2 bases, there was a span of 10 bases. The CDR3 spans 14 residues. CDR1 MNHEY and CDR2 SVGAGI come from the germline V gene. The CDR3: CASSLVGSTDTQYF. The CDR3 DNA reads TGTGCCAGCAGTTTGGTCGGGTCCACAGATACGCAGTATTTT.

This chain links TRBV6-5 with TRBJ2-7; 7 nucleotides line up with TRBD1. Germline V gene lookup returns CDR1 MNHEY and CDR2 SVGAGI. J was trimmed by 6 bases and V by 2 bases; bases with no gene match: 1. The CDR3 sequence is 12 residues long. In DNA, the CDR3 is TGTGCCAGCAGTTACCCAGGGGGCGAGCAGTACTTC. This gives the protein CASSYPGGEQYF.

V gene TRBV6-1 combines with J gene TRBJ1-1; no definite D call. The CDR3 is 14 residues long. V was trimmed by 0 bases and J by 2 bases, leaving 7 bases between them. CDR1 is MNHNS, CDR2 SASEGT, per germline. The CDR3 coding sequence is TGTGCCAGCAGTGAAGCAGTGGGCAACACTGAAGCTTTCTTT. It encodes CASSEAVGNTEAFF.

The chain carries TRBV28 and TRBJ1-2; no clear D gene. V was shortened by 2 bases and J by 6 bases, with 19 bases between the two germline ends. Germline CDR1 and CDR2: MDHEN and SYDVKM. The CDR3 runs 16 residues. CDR3 sequence (DNA): TGTGCCAGCAGTTTAAGCGGGGTGGAGAACGGGGATGGCTACACCTTC. Translated: CASSLSGVENGDGYTF.

The J gene is TRBJ1-1, the V gene TRBV9, with D possibly matching TRBD1 (5 bases). V shed 4 bases and J shed 4 bases, with 17 bases lying between them. The CDR3 loop spans 15 amino acids. Germline values: CDR1 SGDLS, CDR2 YYNGEE. CDR3 DNA: TGTGCCAGCAGCTCCTCTGGGGGGGGGATCACTGAAGCTTTCTTT. This sequence encodes CASSSSGGGITEAFF.

The chain joins TRBV18 to TRBJ2-7; TRBD2 agrees at 8 bases. This CDR3 region has 16 residues. CDR1 and CDR2 (germline): KGHSH, LQKENI. The V gene end was trimmed by 0 bases and the J gene end by 3 bases; junction bases not matched to a gene: 7. The CDR3 coding sequence is TGTGCCAGCTCACCACCTAGCGGGACAAATCACTACGAGCAGTACTTC. Protein: CASSPPSGTNHYEQYF.

The DNA for the CDR3 is TGTGCCAGCAGCTTAGGGGCCAACTCTATCGGAAACACCATATATTTT. Encoded protein: CASSLGANSIGNTIYF. This chain links TRBV11-3 with TRBJ1-3; no reliable D call. The CDR3 is 16 amino acids. Germline values: CDR1 SGHNT, CDR2 YENEEA. V lost 1 base and J lost 4, with 14 bases in between.

The rearrangement uses TRBV7-2 and TRBJ1-1; a weak D match, TRBD1 (6 bases). This CDR3 spans 15 amino acids. V was trimmed by 3 bases and J by 0 bases, leaving 11 bases between them. Germline CDR1 and CDR2: SGHTA and FQGNSA. CDR3 nucleotide sequence: TGTGCCAGCAGCTTCACAGGGATCATGAACACTGAAGCTTTCTTT. It translates to CASSFTGIMNTEAFF.

The chain employs TRBV24-1 and TRBJ1-2; D not certain. Looked up from germline, CDR1 is KGHDR and CDR2 is SFDVKD. The germline V and J ends were trimmed by 2 bases and 3 bases, with 9 bases remaining between them. The CDR3 is made up of 14 amino acids. The CDR3 DNA sequence: TGTGCCACCAGTGATTATAATGCGGACTATGGCTACACCTTC. Amino acids: CATSDYNADYGYTF.

The rearrangement joins TRBV7-2 to TRBJ1-2, with TRBD1 matching 7 bases. In germline, CDR1 is SGHTA, CDR2 FQGNSA. CDR3 length equals 15 residues. After removal of 1 base from V and 4 bases from J, the junction contained 6 bases not matched to a gene. The CDR3 sequence is CASSLVRDRTYGYTF. CDR3 coding DNA: TGTGCCAGCAGCTTAGTGCGGGACAGAACCTATGGCTACACCTTC.

V usage is TRBV6-6 and J usage is TRBJ2-7, with D perhaps matching TRBD1 (6 bases). The CDR3 has 16 residues. Trimming took 0 bases from V and 2 from J, leaving 14 bases between them. Per the germline V gene, CDR1 is MNHNY and CDR2 is SVGAGI (reference sequence). CDR3 in DNA: TGTGCCAGCAGTTACTCGGCAGGGGCTAGTACCTACGAGCAGTACTTC. Protein product: CASSYSAGASTYEQYF.

The chain joins TRBV14 to TRBJ2-3, with D possibly matching TRBD1 (6 bases). The germline gives CDR1 SGHDN, CDR2 FVKESK. The length of the CDR3 is 15 residues. Trimming took off 4 bases at V and 1 base at J, with 12 bases between the two ends. CDR3 amino acids: CASSPGVFGTDTQYF. Here the CDR3 DNA reads TGTGCCAGCAGCCCAGGGGTATTTGGCACAGATACGCAGTATTTT.

The chain couples TRBV5-1 to TRBJ2-1, with 8 bases lining up with TRBD2. The V segment lost 4 bases and the J segment 0 bases; nucleotides outside the gene matches: 6. CDR1 and CDR2 from the germline V gene are SGHRS and YFSETQ. This CDR3 has 16 amino acids. The CDR3 DNA follows: TGCGCCAGCAGCGCGGGGGGAAGGAGCTCCTACAATGAGCAGTTCTTC. Its translation is CASSAGGRSSYNEQFF.

This clone was seen a handful of times. The V and J genes are TRBV6-2 or TRBV6-3 and TRBJ2-1; 10 positions agree with TRBD1. Germline V CDR1 and CDR2: MNHEY, SVGEGT. This CDR3 is built from 17 residues. V was clipped by 4 bases and J by 4 bases; unmatched bases: 10. The CDR3 region has the DNA TGTGCCAGCAGTTGGTCCCCGGGACAGGGGTTGTACAATGAGCAGTTCTTC. This encodes CASSWSPGQGLYNEQFF.

V and J are TRBV19 and TRBJ2-5, with TRBD2 matching over 9 bases. The V gene's germline CDR1 is LNHDA and CDR2 SQIVND (reference sequence). V was clipped by 6 bases and J by 1 base; unmatched bases: 9. CDR3 length equals 16 residues. CDR3 in amino acids: CASRRRGGGAQETQYF. The CDR3 region has the DNA TGTGCCAGTAGGAGGCGGGGCGGGGGGGCCCAAGAGACCCAGTACTTC.

This chain uses TRBV6-2 or TRBV6-3 with TRBJ2-7, with a tentative D call TRBD2 (5 bases). This CDR3 has 13 residues. Germline V gene sequence: CDR1 MNHEY, CDR2 SVGEGT. Trimming cost V 6 bases and J 2 bases, with 11 bases left between them. The CDR3 reads CASSWAGTYEQYF. The CDR3 DNA sequence: TGTGCCAGCAGCTGGGCGGGTACCTACGAGCAGTACTTC.

This chain uses TRBV7-8 with TRBJ2-7; 7 bases are shared with TRBD1. The CDR3 totals 12 residues. Trimming cost V 4 bases and J 7 bases; bases outside gene matches: 4. The germline CDR1 and CDR2 sequences are SGHVS and FQNEAQ. CDR3 residues: CASSWTGAEQYF. CDR3 nucleotide sequence: TGTGCCAGCAGCTGGACAGGAGCTGAGCAGTACTTC.

This sequence joins TRBV27 and TRBJ2-7, with 7 nucleotides matching TRBD1. The V gene's germline CDR1 is MNHEY and CDR2 SMNVEV (reference sequence). This CDR3 is 15 amino acids long. The ends lost 6 bases at V and 4 bases at J; junction bases unmatched: 12. The CDR3 nucleotides read TGTGCCAGCAGGTCCTCCGGGACAGCAGCTTACGAGCAGTACTTC. Its protein is CASRSSGTAAYEQYF.

The chain couples TRBV3-1 (or the pseudogene TRBV3-2) to TRBJ2-3; a possible D gene is TRBD1 (6 bases). V shed 0 bases and J shed 4 bases, with 14 bases lying between them. Germline CDR1 and CDR2: LGHDT and YNNKEL (reference sequence). The CDR3 length is 16 residues. CDR3: CASSQDQGQNSDTQYF. As DNA, the CDR3 is TGTGCCAGCAGCCAAGATCAGGGGCAGAACTCAGATACGCAGTATTTT.

This clone was seen more than once but under ten times. This chain joins TRBV11-2 and TRBJ2-7; the D gene is possibly TRBD1 (6 bases). Looked up from germline, CDR1 is SGHAT and CDR2 is FQNNGV. Trimming left V 4 bases short and J 3 bases short, with 16 bases between. The CDR3 runs 15 residues. The CDR3 DNA reads TGTGCCAGCAGCTCGGGTTTCGGACAGAGCTACGAGCAGTACTTC. Its translation: CASSSGFGQSYEQYF. The full variable domain, its missing parts supplied by reference TRBV11-2 and TRBJ2-7, is EAGVAQSPRYKIIEKRQSVAFWCNPISGHATLYWYQQILGQGPKLLIQFQNNGVVDDSQLPKDRFSAERLKGVDSTLKIQPAKLEDSAVYLCASSSGFGQSYEQYFGPGTRLTVT.

This chain links TRBV7-2 with TRBJ1-4; weak D call: TRBD1 (6 bases). Germline V lookup: CDR1 SGHTA, CDR2 FQGNSA. This CDR3 is built from 14 residues. V was cut by 5 bases and J by 12 bases, with 19 bases left in between. CDR3 DNA: TGTGCCAGCAGCCTCGATAGGGGACACCGGCAACTGTTTTTT. The encoded protein is CASSLDRGHRQLFF. The variable domain in full, completed from reference TRBV7-2 and TRBJ1-4, reads GAGVSQSPSNKVTEKGKDVELRCDPISGHTALYWYRQSLGQGLEFLIYFQGNSAPDKSGLPSDRFSAERTGGSVSTLTIQRTQQEDSAVYLCASSLDRGHRQLFFGSGTQLSVL.

This chain uses TRBV11-3 with TRBJ1-1, with a tentative D call TRBD1 (5 bases). This CDR3 is built from 16 residues. Trimming removed 4 bases from V and 0 bases from J, with 15 bases in between. Looked up from germline, CDR1 is SGHNT and CDR2 is YENEEA. The chain's CDR3 is CASSSSGAAMNTEAFF. DNA of the CDR3: TGTGCCAGCAGCTCAAGTGGGGCAGCAATGAACACTGAAGCTTTCTTT.

The chain is built from TRBV10-3 and TRBJ2-7, with D tentatively TRBD1 (6 bases). This CDR3 has 16 residues. V was trimmed by 2 bases and J by 2 bases, leaving 16 bases between them. CDR1 and CDR2 (germline): ENHRY, SYGVKD. The CDR3 DNA is TGTGCCATCAGTGAGAGTACACAGGGACCTACCTACGAGCAGTACTTC. Translating gives CAISESTQGPTYEQYF.

V is TRBV18 and J is TRBJ2-3; no definite D call. The germline CDR1 and CDR2 sequences are KGHSH and LQKENI. The ends were cut back, 3 bases at V and 4 bases at J, with 8 bases in the middle. The CDR3 contains 13 residues. Here the CDR3 DNA reads TGTGCCAGCTCACCTACGGTCTCAGATACGCAGTATTTT. It translates to CASSPTVSDTQYF.

This sequence joins TRBV5-1 and TRBJ2-7; D possibly corresponds to TRBD2 (5 bases). V shed 2 bases and J shed 3 bases, with 15 bases lying between them. Per germline, CDR1 SGHRS and CDR2 YFSETQ. CDR3 size: 15 residues. CDR3 sequence reads: CASSFHYGVLYEQYF. CDR3 coding DNA: TGCGCCAGCAGCTTTCACTACGGGGTCCTCTACGAGCAGTACTTC.